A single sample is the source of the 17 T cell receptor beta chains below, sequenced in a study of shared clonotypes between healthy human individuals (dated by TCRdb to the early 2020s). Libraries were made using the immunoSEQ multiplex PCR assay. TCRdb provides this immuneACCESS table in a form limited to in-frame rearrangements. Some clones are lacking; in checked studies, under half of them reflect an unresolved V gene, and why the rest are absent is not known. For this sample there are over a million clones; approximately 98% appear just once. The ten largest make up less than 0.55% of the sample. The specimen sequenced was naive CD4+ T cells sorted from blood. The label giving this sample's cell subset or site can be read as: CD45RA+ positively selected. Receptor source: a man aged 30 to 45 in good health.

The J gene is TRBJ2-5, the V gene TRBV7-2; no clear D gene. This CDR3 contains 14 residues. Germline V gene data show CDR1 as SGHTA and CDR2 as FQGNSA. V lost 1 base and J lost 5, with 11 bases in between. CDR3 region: CASSLDARYETQYF. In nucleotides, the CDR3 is TGTGCCAGCAGCTTAGATGCGAGATATGAGACCCAGTACTTC.

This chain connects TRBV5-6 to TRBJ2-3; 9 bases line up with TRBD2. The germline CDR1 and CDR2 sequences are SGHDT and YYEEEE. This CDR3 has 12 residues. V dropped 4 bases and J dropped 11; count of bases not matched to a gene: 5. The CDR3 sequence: CASSPSGVGQYF. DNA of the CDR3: TGTGCCAGCAGCCCTAGCGGGGTGGGGCAGTATTTT.

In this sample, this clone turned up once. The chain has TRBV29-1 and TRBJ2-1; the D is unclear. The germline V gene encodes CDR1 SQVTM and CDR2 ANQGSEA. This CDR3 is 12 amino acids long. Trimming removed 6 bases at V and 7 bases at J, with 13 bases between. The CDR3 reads CSVLLQNNEQFF. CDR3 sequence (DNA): TGCAGCGTATTATTACAGAATAATGAGCAGTTCTTC.

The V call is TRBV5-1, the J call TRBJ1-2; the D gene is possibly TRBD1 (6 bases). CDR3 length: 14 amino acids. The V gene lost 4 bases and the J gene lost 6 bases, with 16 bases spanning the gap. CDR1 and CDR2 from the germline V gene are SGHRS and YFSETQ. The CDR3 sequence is CASSPGGAGDGYTF. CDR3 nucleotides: TGCGCCAGCAGCCCAGGCGGGGCAGGGGATGGCTACACCTTC.

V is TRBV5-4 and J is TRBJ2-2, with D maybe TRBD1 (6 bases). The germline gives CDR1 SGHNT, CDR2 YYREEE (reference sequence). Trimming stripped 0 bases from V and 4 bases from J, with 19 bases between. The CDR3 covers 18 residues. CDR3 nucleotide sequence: TGTGCCAGCAGCTTGGGGTCCTTATTGGGGGCTGGCACCGGGGAGCTGTTTTTT. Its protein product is CASSLGSLLGAGTGELFF.

The DNA for the CDR3 is TGTGCCACCAGCAGATCCGGGGACTTACTCTACGAGCAGTACTTC. Amino acid sequence: CATSRSGDLLYEQYF. The V and J genes are TRBV15 and TRBJ2-7; a weak D match, TRBD2 (6 bases). Germline-derived CDR1 and CDR2 are LNHNV and YYDKDF (reference sequence). The CDR3 covers 15 residues. Trimming took off 2 bases at V and 3 bases at J, with 14 bases between the two ends.

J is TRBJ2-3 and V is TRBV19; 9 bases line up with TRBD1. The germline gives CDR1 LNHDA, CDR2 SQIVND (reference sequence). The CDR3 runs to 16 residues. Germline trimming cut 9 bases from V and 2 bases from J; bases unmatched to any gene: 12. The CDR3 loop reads CASRDRDLPPTDTQYF. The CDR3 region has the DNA TGTGCCAGCAGGGACAGGGACCTACCTCCCACAGATACGCAGTATTTT. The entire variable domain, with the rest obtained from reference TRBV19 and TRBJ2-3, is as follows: DGGITQSPKYLFRKEGQNVTLSCEQNLNHDAMYWYRQDPGQGLRLIYYSQIVNDFQKGDIAEGYSVSREKKESFPLTVTSAQKNPTAFYLCASRDRDLPPTDTQYFGPGTRLTVL.

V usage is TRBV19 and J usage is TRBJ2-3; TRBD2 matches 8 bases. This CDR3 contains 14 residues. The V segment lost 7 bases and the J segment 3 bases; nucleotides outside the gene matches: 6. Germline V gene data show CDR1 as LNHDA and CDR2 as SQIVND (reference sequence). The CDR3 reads CASKREMVTDTQYF. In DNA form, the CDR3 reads TGTGCCAGTAAGCGGGAGATGGTGACAGATACGCAGTATTTT.

CDR3 DNA sequence: TGTGCCTGGGAGACAGGGTACGCCGGGGAGCTGTTTTTT. It encodes CAWETGYAGELFF. The chain carries TRBV30 and TRBJ2-2, with 7 bases fitting TRBD1. Germline V gene sequence: CDR1 GTSNPN, CDR2 SVGIG (reference sequence). Trimming removed 5 bases from V and 6 bases from J; junction bases left unmatched: 6. The CDR3 spans 13 residues.

The CDR3 region is CASSLAPARVQYF. DNA for the CDR3: TGTGCCAGCAGTTTGGCCCCTGCACGTGTTCAGTACTTC. The rearrangement uses TRBV28 and TRBJ2-4; D not certain. The CDR3 contains 13 residues. Germline V gene data show CDR1 as MDHEN and CDR2 as SYDVKM. V shed 3 bases and J shed 11 bases, with 14 bases lying between them.

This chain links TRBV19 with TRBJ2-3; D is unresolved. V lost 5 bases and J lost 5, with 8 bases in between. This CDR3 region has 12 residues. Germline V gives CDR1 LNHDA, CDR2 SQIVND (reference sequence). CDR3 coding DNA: TGTGCCAGTAGTGTTGGTATAGATACGCAGTATTTT. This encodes CASSVGIDTQYF.

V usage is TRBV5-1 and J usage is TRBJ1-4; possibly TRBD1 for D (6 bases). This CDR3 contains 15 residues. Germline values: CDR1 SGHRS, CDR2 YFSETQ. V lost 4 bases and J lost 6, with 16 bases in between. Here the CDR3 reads CASSPTGGPYEKLFF. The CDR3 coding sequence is TGCGCCAGCAGCCCGACAGGCGGTCCTTATGAAAAACTGTTTTTT.

The CDR3 is CASSSSSKEQFF. The CDR3 bases are TGCGCCAGCAGCTCTTCTAGCAAGGAGCAGTTCTTC. The V and J genes are TRBV5-1 and TRBJ2-1; tentatively, D is TRBD2 (5 bases). The CDR3 totals 12 residues. V lost 3 bases and J 10 bases, leaving 11 bases between the germline ends. Looked up from germline, CDR1 is SGHRS and CDR2 is YFSETQ.

The CDR3 reads CASSLLAGGRVVEQFF. The CDR3 DNA sequence: TGTGCCAGCAGCCTATTAGCGGGAGGTCGCGTCGTGGAGCAGTTCTTC. The chain couples TRBV9 to TRBJ2-1, with 10 bases matching TRBD2. The V and J ends lost 4 bases and 10 bases, in that order; junction bases with no gene match: 14. The CDR3 has 16 amino acids. Germline V gene data show CDR1 as SGDLS and CDR2 as YYNGEE.

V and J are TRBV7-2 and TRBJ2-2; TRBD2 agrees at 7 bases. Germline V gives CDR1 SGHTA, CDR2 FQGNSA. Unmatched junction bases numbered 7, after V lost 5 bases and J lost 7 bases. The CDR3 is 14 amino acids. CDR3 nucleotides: TGTGCCAGCAGCCCTATGGGGGAGGGCGGGGAGCTGTTTTTT. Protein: CASSPMGEGGELFF.

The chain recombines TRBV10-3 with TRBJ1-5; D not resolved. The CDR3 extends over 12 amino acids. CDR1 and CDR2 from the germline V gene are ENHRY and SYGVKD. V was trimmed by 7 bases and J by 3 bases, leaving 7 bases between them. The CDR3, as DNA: TGTGCCATCAAAGGGATCAATCAGCCCCAGCATTTT. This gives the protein CAIKGINQPQHF.

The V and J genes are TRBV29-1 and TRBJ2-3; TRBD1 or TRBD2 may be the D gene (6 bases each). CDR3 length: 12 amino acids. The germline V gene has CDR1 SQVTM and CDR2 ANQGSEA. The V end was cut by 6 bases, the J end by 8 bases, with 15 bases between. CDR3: CSVAGGPGTQYF. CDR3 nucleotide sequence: TGCAGCGTAGCCGGGGGCCCGGGTACGCAGTATTTT.